The 2 T cell receptor beta chains below all came from one sample that was sequenced in a study of diagnostic markers for celiac disease. After re-calling the reads, TCRdb lists one entry per CDR3 protein, DNA absent. The sample table sets out about 2,000 distinct CDR3 sequences. Sequenced input: either unsorted cells or a sorted T cell fraction (not recorded which). These receptors came from a human donor. This table probably holds off-target reads from a library built for another chain.

The genes are TRBV2 and TRBJ2-2; TCRdb lists TRBD1, though no DNA is available to test this call. CDR1 and CDR2 (germline): SNHLY, FYNNEI. CDR3 length: 14 amino acids. The chain's CDR3 is CAIFGAANTGELFF.

This chain connects TRBV20-1 to TRBJ2-7; TCRdb designates TRBD1, a call that cannot be tested without DNA. The CDR3 is 14 residues long. CDR1 and CDR2 from the germline V gene are DFQATT and SNEGSKA (reference sequence). The CDR3: CSARRPPTGYEQYF.